The rows below give T cell receptor beta chains drawn from one sample of a study of immune evolution from preneoplasia to lung adenocarcinoma. Clones were read by immunoSEQ multiplex PCR, and TCRdb kept only the in-frame ones, dropping some. This table holds thousands of clones, over 70% found once. The source material was FFPE atypical adenomatous hyperplasia tissue from the lung. These receptors were collected from a person aged 65 to 85 with lung adenocarcinoma. The CDR3 runs from the conserved cysteine through the conserved F or W. D genes are given only for firm matches. Clone sizes are given selectively: once, few, many, or a class where the clone is expanded.

>TRBV7-9|NA|TRBJ2-1|TRBD2
TGTGCCAGCAGCATGGTAGCGGGAGTTCTTGTGGTTGAGCAGTTCTTC
CASSMVAGVLVVEQFF
>TRBV29-1|few|TRBJ1-5|TRBD1
TGCAGCGTTGCAACAGGGGAGTTGGATCAGCCCCAGCATTTT
CSVATGELDQPQHF
>TRBV11-2|few|TRBJ2-7|NA
TGTGCCAGCAGCTTGACAGATAACTCCTACGAGCAGTACTTC
CASSLTDNSYEQYF
>TRBV27|NA|TRBJ2-3|NA
TGTGCCAGCAACCCAGTGGGTGCAGATACGCAGTATTTT
CASNPVGADTQYF
>TRBV19|NA|TRBJ2-3|NA
TGTGCCAGTAGTATAGGGTTCGGCACAGATACGCAGTATTTT
CASSIGFGTDTQYF
>TRBV5-1|NA|TRBJ2-1|TRBD2
TGCGCCAGCAGCTTGGGGACTAGCGTATACAATGAGCAGTTCTTC
CASSLGTSVYNEQFF
>TRBV6-1|NA|TRBJ2-5|NA
TGTGCCAGCAGTGCACCCTCGGCAGAGACCCAGTACTTC
CASSAPSAETQYF
>TRBV10-2|NA|TRBJ2-3|TRBD2
TGCGCCAGCAGTGAAGGGGGACTAGCGACAGATACGCAGTATTTT
CASSEGGLATDTQYF
>TRBV2|few|TRBJ1-1|NA
TGTGCCAGCAGTGCCCTAACAGTGAACACTGAAGCTTTCTTT
CASSALTVNTEAFF
>TRBV10-2|NA|TRBJ2-1|NA
TGCGCCAGCAGCCTTAGCAATGAGCAGTTCTTC
CASSLSNEQFF
>TRBV7-9|large|TRBJ1-2|NA
TGTGCCAGCAGCCTCGCGATGGTGGATGGCTACACCTTC
CASSLAMVDGYTF
>TRBV4-1|NA|TRBJ2-7|NA
TGCGCCAGCAGCCAAGTACAGTTCAACTACGAGCAGTACTTC
CASSQVQFNYEQYF
>TRBV19|NA|TRBJ1-3|TRBD1
TGTGCCAGCCGGGACAGAACTTACTCTGGAAACACCATATATTTT
CASRDRTYSGNTIYF
>TRBV14|NA|TRBJ1-1|NA
TGTGCCAGCAGCAATATGAACACTGAAGCTTTCTTT
CASSNMNTEAFF
>TRBV15|few|TRBJ1-2|TRBD1
TGTGCCACCAGCTCTGTAGACAGGGCGGACTATGGCTACACCTTC
CATSSVDRADYGYTF
>TRBV15|NA|TRBJ2-2|NA
TGTGCCACCAGCAGCTGGGTCGGGGAGCTGTTTTTT
CATSSWVGELFF
>TRBV19|NA|TRBJ2-3|NA
TGTGCCAGTGAAAGACCGACCGGGAATACAGATACGCAGTATTTT
CASERPTGNTDTQYF
>TRBV19|NA|TRBJ2-3|NA
TGTGCCAGTAGTTCCCTGACTCTGCGAGATACGCAGTATTTT
CASSSLTLRDTQYF
>TRBV6-5|few|TRBJ2-1|NA
TGTGCCAGCAGTTACTCGGTAGCTCCCCATGAGCAGTTCTTC
CASSYSVAPHEQFF
>TRBV12-2|NA|TRBJ2-6|NA
TGTGCAAGTCGCAGCATTACCTCCACACAAAGTCGGGCCAACGTCCTGACTTTC
CASRSITSTQSRANVLTF
>TRBV4-1|few|TRBJ2-7|NA
TGCGCCAGCAGCCAAGATTTGGGGTGGGACGAGCAGTACTTC
CASSQDLGWDEQYF
>TRBV28|NA|TRBJ1-3|TRBD1
TGTGCCAGCAGTTTATCCGTCAGGGGGGGAAACACCATATATTTT
CASSLSVRGGNTIYF
>TRBV7-6|NA|TRBJ2-1|NA
TGTGCCAGCAGCTCCGACCCTGAGGGTTACAATGAGCAGTTCTTC
CASSSDPEGYNEQFF
>TRBV5-4|NA|TRBJ2-5|NA
TGTGCCAGCAGCTACGGGACGGATGTTTCCTTCCAAGAGACCCAGTACTTC
CASSYGTDVSFQETQYF
>TRBV18|NA|TRBJ1-1|NA
TGTGCCAGCTCACCTCCCGGACAGACTGAAGCTTTCTTT
CASSPPGQTEAFF
>TRBV11-2|NA|TRBJ1-2|NA
TGTGCCAGCAGCTTAGAAGGACATGGCTACACCTTC
CASSLEGHGYTF
>TRBV28|NA|TRBJ2-3|NA
TGTGCCAGCAGTTCCCCTTGGGGGGGCGGCACAGATACGCAGTATTTT
CASSSPWGGGTDTQYF
>TRBV7-2|NA|TRBJ2-4|NA
TGTGCCAGCAGCTTAAACTCGGGGACTCTAGCCAAAAACATTCAGTACTTC
CASSLNSGTLAKNIQYF
>TRBV10-2|NA|TRBJ2-3|NA
TGCGCCAGCAGTGAGACGAAAACAGATACGCAGTATTTT
CASSETKTDTQYF
>TRBV5-1|NA|TRBJ2-6|NA
TGCGCCAGCAGCTTGAGCGGGGCCAACGTCCTGACTTTC
CASSLSGANVLTF
>TRBV18|NA|TRBJ1-2|TRBD1
TGTGCCAGCTCACCAAAGGGCCCTGGAACAGGGGGTTTGGATGGCTACACCTTC
CASSPKGPGTGGLDGYTF
>TRBV27|NA|TRBJ1-5|NA
TGTGCCAGCAGTTCCCTGACAGGCCTGGTGGATCAGCCCCAGCATTTT
CASSSLTGLVDQPQHF
>TRBV6-5|NA|TRBJ2-1|TRBD2
TGTGCCAGCAGCCCCCGGAGCGGGGTAGACAATGAGCAGTTCTTC
CASSPRSGVDNEQFF
>TRBV29-1|NA|TRBJ1-1|NA
TGCAGCGGCAACCCTAACGGAGGCACTGAAGCTTTCTTT
CSGNPNGGTEAFF
>TRBV14|NA|TRBJ1-2|NA
TGTGCCAGCAGTCTCCCGGGACCTAAAGTTTCTAACTATGGCTACACCTTC
CASSLPGPKVSNYGYTF
>TRBV30|NA|TRBJ1-1|TRBD1
TGTGCCTGGAGTGGCGGGACAGGGGGCTTTGACACTGAAGCTTTCTTT
CAWSGGTGGFDTEAFF
>TRBV6-1|NA|TRBJ2-7|NA
TGTGCCAGCAGTGACGCCGACCGCTCCGAGCAGTACTTC
CASSDADRSEQYF
>TRBV15|few|TRBJ1-5|NA
TGTGCCACCAGCCCGACTGGAAGGGAGCCCCAGCATTTT
CATSPTGREPQHF
>TRBV5-6|few|TRBJ2-7|NA
TGTGCCAGCAGCCCCCTGGAGGGAGCCTACGAGCAGTACTTC
CASSPLEGAYEQYF
>TRBV4-2|NA|TRBJ2-1|TRBD2
TGTGCCAGCAGCCAAGAGACTAGCAGTTCCAATGAGCAGTTCTTC
CASSQETSSSNEQFF
>TRBV11-2|NA|TRBJ2-6|TRBD1
TGTGCCAGCCGGAGAGGGACAGGGGGCGCTGGGGCCAACGTCCTGACTTTC
CASRRGTGGAGANVLTF
>TRBV28|few|TRBJ1-4|NA
TGTGCCAGCAGTCCAACTACAACTAATGAAAAACTGTTTTTT
CASSPTTTNEKLFF
>TRBV10-3|once|TRBJ2-7|NA
TGTGCCATCAGTGAGCGGGAACTTATCTACGAGCAGTACTTC
CAISERELIYEQYF
>TRBV28|NA|TRBJ1-1|TRBD1
TGTGCCAGCAGTTTTGAGGGGGCGTTGGGCACTGAAGCTTTCTTT
CASSFEGALGTEAFF
>TRBV11-2|once|TRBJ2-5|NA
TGTGCCAGCAGCCGGACGTACAGCGCGGGAACCCAAGAGACCCAGTACTTC
CASSRTYSAGTQETQYF
>TRBV11-2|NA|TRBJ1-6|NA
TGTGCCAGCAGCGGAGAAAATTCACCCCTCCACTTT
CASSGENSPLHF
>TRBV5-1|once|TRBJ2-3|NA
TGCGCCAGCAGCTTGGGACAGGACACAGATACGCAGTATTTT
CASSLGQDTDTQYF
>TRBV6-5|NA|TRBJ1-2|NA
TGTGCCAGCAGTCCAGGGCCTAACTATGGCTACACCTTC
CASSPGPNYGYTF
>TRBV6-5|NA|TRBJ2-2|NA
TGTGCCAGCATGTGGCAGGGCGGAACCGGGGAGCTGTTTTTT
CASMWQGGTGELFF
>TRBV18|NA|TRBJ1-1|NA
TGTGCCAGCACCCCAGACGGTCCAGCCATGAACACTGAAGCTTTCTTT
CASTPDGPAMNTEAFF
>TRBV5-6|NA|TRBJ2-3|NA
TGTGCCAGCAGCTTGGGCGGGAAAACAGATACGCAGTATTTT
CASSLGGKTDTQYF
>TRBV7-9|NA|TRBJ1-5|NA
TGTGCCAGCAGCTCGGCGGGGGGGACGGGGGATCAGCCCCAGCATTTT
CASSSAGGTGDQPQHF
>TRBV7-2|NA|TRBJ1-1|NA
TGTGCCAGCAGCCTACGGCCTATGAACACTGAAGCTTTCTTT
CASSLRPMNTEAFF